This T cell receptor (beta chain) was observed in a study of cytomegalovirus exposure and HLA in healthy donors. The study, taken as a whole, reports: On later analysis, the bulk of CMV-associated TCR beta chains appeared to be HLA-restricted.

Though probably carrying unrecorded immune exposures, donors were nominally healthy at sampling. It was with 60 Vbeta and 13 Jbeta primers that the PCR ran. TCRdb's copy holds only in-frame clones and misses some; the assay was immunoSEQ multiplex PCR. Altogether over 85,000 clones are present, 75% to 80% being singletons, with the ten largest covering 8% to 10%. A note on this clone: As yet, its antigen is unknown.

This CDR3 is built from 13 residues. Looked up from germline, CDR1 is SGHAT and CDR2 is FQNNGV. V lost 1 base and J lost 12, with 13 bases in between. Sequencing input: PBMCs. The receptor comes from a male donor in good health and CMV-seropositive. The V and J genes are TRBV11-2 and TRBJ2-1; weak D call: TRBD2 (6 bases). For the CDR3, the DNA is TGTGCCAGCAGCTTAGTGTCGGGGGAAGGGCAGTTCTTC. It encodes CASSLVSGEGQFF.